Sequencing of this T cell receptor beta chain was carried out in a study of T-cell memory formation after mild COVID-19. In the study overall: Largely, TCR clusters stayed within a single donor.

Each CDR3 protein gets one entry after TCRdb re-called the 5' RACE reads with MiXCR. This repertoire shows a few hundred thousand distinct CDR3 sequences, 20% to 25% found once; its top ten account for under 25%. J lost 6 bases, V lost 6 bases, and 1 base had no gene match. This CDR3 is built from 14 residues. The receptor was derived from a man younger than 35 who had mild COVID-19 (a few samples of this study predate the infection). Cell type and time point are not known. The chain has TRBV12-3 or TRBV12-4 and TRBJ2-2; 13 bases fit TRBD2. The sequencing sample was made of PBMCs or a T cell subset sorted from them (not recorded which). The DNA for the CDR3 is TGTGCCAGCAGACTAGCGGGGGGGTCCGGGGAGCTGTTTTTT. Protein sequence: CASRLAGGSGELFF.